These T cell receptor beta chains were read from a single sample in a study of T cell repertoires in cytomegalovirus infection. TCRdb itself ran the reads through MiXCR, one entry per CDR3 protein. The sample includes 700,000 to 850,000 distinct CDR3 sequences, about 31% of them seen just once. What these receptors recognize is not known. The specimen was cultured CD8+ T cells from PBMCs, collected from culture after CMV antigen stimulation. The receptors derive from a human donor in good health (CMV status not recorded). Some clones in this sample may be carry-over from other donors' samples. CDR3s include the opening cysteine and the closing phenylalanine or tryptophan. A D gene is named only where the DNA matches it firmly. Clone size is stated in some rows and not others, as once, few, many or a class when expanded.

V	D	J	size	CDR3	DNA
TRBV6-6	NA	TRBJ1-6	once	CASSYSQNSPLHF	TGTGCCAGCAGTTACTCACAGAATTCACCCCTCCACTTT
TRBV4-1	NA	TRBJ2-7	NA	CASSLLPGPNYEQYF	TGCGCCAGCAGCCTTCTTCCGGGACCTAACTACGAGCAGTACTTC
TRBV6-5	NA	TRBJ1-1	few	CASSVIPNTEAFF	TGTGCCAGCAGTGTCATTCCGAACACTGAAGCTTTCTTT
TRBV27	NA	TRBJ1-5	NA	CASSPYYSNQPQHF	TGTGCCAGCAGTCCCTATTATAGCAATCAGCCCCAGCATTTT
TRBV6-2/TRBV6-3	TRBD2	TRBJ2-2	NA	CASSYPPWEGLRTGELFF	TGTGCCAGCAGTTATCCCCCGTGGGAGGGGCTGCGGACCGGGGAGCTGTTTTTT
TRBV7-6	NA	TRBJ1-3	NA	CAGGQTNTGNTIYF	TGTGCCGGGGGGCAGACAAACACTGGAAACACCATATATTTT
TRBV7-2	NA	TRBJ2-4	many	CASSPILKSPGHFKENIQYF	TGTGCCAGCAGCCCGATCTTAAAATCTCCGGGACATTTTAAGGAAAACATTCAGTACTTC
TRBV5-5	NA	TRBJ1-5	NA	CASRPDSSYNQPQHF	TGTGCCAGCAGACCGGACAGCAGCTACAATCAGCCCCAGCATTTT
TRBV6-1	NA	TRBJ2-6	NA	CASSLDSSGTNVLTF	TGTGCCAGCAGCTTGGACAGCTCTGGGACCAACGTCCTGACTTTC
TRBV6-6	NA	TRBJ2-5	NA	CASSYTSRDTKETQYF	TGTGCCAGCAGTTACACCTCCCGGGACACTAAAGAGACCCAGTACTTC